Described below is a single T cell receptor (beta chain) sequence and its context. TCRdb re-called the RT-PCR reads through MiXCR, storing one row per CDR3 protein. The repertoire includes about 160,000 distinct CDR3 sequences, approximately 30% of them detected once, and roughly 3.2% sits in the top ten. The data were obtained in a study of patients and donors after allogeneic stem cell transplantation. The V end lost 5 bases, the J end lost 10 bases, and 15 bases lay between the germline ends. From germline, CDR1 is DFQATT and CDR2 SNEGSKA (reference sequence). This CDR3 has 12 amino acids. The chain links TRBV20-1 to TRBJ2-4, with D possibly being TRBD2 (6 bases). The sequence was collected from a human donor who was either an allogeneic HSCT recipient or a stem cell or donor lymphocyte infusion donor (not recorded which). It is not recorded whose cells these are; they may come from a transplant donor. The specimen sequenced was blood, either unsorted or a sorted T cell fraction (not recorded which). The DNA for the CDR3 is TGCAGTGCTGGAGGGGACGGGGAGATTCAGTACTTC. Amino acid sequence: CSAGGDGEIQYF.